The text below deals with one TCR beta chain. Its target is not known. An assay was performed, and its level was deep. Profiled with immunoSEQ multiplex PCR; TCRdb holds only in-frame clones, not every one. The sample lists some 1 million clones, approximately 70% seen once, with about 1.5% in the top ten. Germline assignment: CDR1 WNHNN and CDR2 SYGVQD (reference sequence). The CDR3 runs to 13 residues. With 3 bases removed from V and 7 bases from J, the gap between germline ends came to 10 bases. This sample was included in a study of shared clonotypes between healthy human individuals. Regarding the study as a whole: Four donors shared approximately 5% of their naive CD4 clonotypes.

The sequence was obtained from a man aged 18 to 30 in good health. Sequences were obtained from memory CD4+ T cells sorted from blood. Subset noted: CD45RA-negative fraction. The chain employs TRBV10-1 and TRBJ1-5; maybe TRBD1 (5 bases). CDR3 protein: CASSDRVGQPQHF. The DNA of the CDR3 is TGCGCCAGCAGTGACAGGGTCGGGCAGCCCCAGCATTTT.